Described below is a single T cell receptor (beta chain) sequence and its context. What it binds is not known. The source of the sample is a study of cytomegalovirus exposure and HLA in healthy donors. Whole-study results and caveats: Accounts indicate the classifier identified cytomegalovirus status with strong specificity and sensitivity.

Here immunoSEQ multiplex PCR was the method, and the copy in TCRdb shows in-frame clones only, minus some. The table shows roughly 59,000 clones, with about 95% occurring only once. Sequenced sample: PBMCs. The receptor was derived from a woman aged 18 to 35 in good health and CMV-seropositive.

CDR3 region: CASSQNRQGETQYF. The CDR3 DNA reads as TGCGCCAGCAGCCAGAATAGACAGGGGGAGACCCAGTACTTC. The J gene is TRBJ2-5, the V gene TRBV4-1; 8 bases match TRBD1. Germline CDR1 is MGHRA and CDR2 is YSYEKL. The CDR3 is 14 residues long. The V and J ends lost 3 bases and 5 bases, in that order; junction bases with no gene match: 5.